The clone carrying this TCR beta chain was seen at least ten times. As yet, its antigen is unknown. Three rounds of nested PCR, following a modified ARM-PCR protocol, produced the TCRbeta library. TCRdb recomputed calls from the multiplex PCR reads with MiXCR, one row per CDR3 protein. In the table there are over 40,000 distinct CDR3 sequences, approximately 60% of which are singletons. The template was RNA from unsorted bulk tissue. This non-tumor lung sample came from over 3 cm beyond the tumor edge. Germline V CDR1 and CDR2: MNHEY, SVGAGI. This CDR3 contains 15 residues. V gave up 5 bases and J gave up 4 bases; unmatched junction bases: 6. This record comes from a study of tumor and adjacent non-tumor tissue in lung cancer. For the study at large: There were 11 to 12 adenocarcinoma, a couple of squamous cell carcinoma and 1 small cell lung cancer cases. Patients were aged about 30 to 76, around ten men and roughly five women, stage I to III. About 4.17 million productive TCRbeta reads were obtained per sample on average.

Study-wide findings and caveats: Top 100 clones took a larger repertoire share in normal lung.

The chain has TRBV6-5 and TRBJ2-1; TRBD2 agrees at 9 bases. The clonotype originates from a woman aged 40 to 55 with non-small cell lung cancer. Sequencing was performed on distant non-tumor lung tissue. The CDR3 spells CASSQTSGAYNEQFF. DNA of the CDR3: TGTGCCAGCAGTCAGACTAGCGGAGCTTACAATGAGCAGTTCTTC.